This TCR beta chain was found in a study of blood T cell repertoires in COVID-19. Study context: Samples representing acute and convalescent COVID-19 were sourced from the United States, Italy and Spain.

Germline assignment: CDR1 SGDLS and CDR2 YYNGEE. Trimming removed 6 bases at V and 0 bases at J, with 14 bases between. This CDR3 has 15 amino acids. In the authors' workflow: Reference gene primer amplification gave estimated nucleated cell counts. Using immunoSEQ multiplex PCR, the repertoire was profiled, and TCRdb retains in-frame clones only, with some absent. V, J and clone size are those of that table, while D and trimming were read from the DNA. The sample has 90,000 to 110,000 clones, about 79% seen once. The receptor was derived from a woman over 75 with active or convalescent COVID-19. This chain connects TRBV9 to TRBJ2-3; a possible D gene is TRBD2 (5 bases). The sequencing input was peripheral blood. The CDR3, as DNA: TGTGCCAGCACGAGCGGTGGCGGGAGCACAGATACGCAGTATTTT. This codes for CASTSGGGSTDTQYF.